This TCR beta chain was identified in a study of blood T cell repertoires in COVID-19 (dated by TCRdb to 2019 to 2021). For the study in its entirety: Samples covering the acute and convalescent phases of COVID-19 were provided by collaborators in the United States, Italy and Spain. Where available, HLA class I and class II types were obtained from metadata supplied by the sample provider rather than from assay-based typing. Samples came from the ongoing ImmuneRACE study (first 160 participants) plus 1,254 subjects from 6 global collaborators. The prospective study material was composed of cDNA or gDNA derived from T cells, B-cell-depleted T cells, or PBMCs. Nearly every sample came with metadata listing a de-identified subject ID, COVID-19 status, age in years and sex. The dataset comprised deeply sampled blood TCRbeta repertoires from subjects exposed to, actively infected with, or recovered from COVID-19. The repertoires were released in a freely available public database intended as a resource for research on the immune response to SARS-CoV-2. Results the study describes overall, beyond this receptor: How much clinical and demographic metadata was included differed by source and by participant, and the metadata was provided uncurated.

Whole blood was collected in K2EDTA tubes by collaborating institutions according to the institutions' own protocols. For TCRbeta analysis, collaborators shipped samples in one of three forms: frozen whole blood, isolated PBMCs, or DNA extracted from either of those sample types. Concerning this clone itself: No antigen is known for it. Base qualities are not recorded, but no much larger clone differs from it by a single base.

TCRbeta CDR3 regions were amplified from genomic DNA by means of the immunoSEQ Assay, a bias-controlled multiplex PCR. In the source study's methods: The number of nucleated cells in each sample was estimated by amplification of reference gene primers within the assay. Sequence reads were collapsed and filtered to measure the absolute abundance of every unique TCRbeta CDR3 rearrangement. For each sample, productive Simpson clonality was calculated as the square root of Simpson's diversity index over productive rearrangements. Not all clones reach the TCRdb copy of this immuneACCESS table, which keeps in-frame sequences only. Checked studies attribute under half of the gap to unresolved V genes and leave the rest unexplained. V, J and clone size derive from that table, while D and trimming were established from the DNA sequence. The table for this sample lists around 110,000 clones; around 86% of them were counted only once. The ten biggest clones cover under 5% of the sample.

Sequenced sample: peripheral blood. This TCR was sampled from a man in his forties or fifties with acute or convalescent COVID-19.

This receptor has the CDR3 CAWSEGVEKLFF. The sequence in DNA is TGTGCCTGGAGCGAGGGCGTGGAAAAACTGTTTTTT. The rearranged chain carries TRBV30 and TRBJ1-4; too little of a D gene remains to name it. The germline V gene (reference sequence) yields GTSNPN for CDR1 and SVGIG for CDR2. V is shortened by 3 bases, J by 8 bases, and the region joining them spans 10 bases. From the cysteine through the phenylalanine, the CDR3 covers 12 amino acids. CDR3 DNA is the only sequence kept; it has 36 bases, read in frame from the first base.